This T cell receptor (beta chain) originates from a study of cytomegalovirus exposure and HLA in healthy donors. About the study: Inside one of the first data releases sat tens of millions of unique TCRs taken from HLA-typed donors.

Notes on this clone: The antigen remains unidentified.

Findings and limits, study-wide: One variant, a missense change in DCLRE1C, was linked in a later analysis to TCR beta V- and J-gene trimming.

Amplification used 60 Vbeta primers and 13 Jbeta primers. The assay was immunoSEQ multiplex PCR, and TCRdb's table has in-frame clones only and misses some. The table lists around 130,000 clones, less than 80% of them singletons. This CDR3 region has 13 residues. The V gene lost 0 bases and the J gene lost 4 bases, with 7 bases spanning the gap. The germline CDR1 and CDR2 sequences are SGDLS and YYNGEE. The specimen was PBMCs. This TCR was sampled from a man aged 40-50 years in good health and CMV-seropositive. The chain combines TRBV9 with TRBJ1-1, with D maybe TRBD1 (5 bases). The CDR3 here is CASSVGGATEAFF. CDR3 bases: TGTGCCAGCAGCGTAGGTGGGGCCACTGAAGCTTTCTTT.